This TCR beta chain was found in a study of cytomegalovirus exposure and HLA in healthy donors. Regarding the study as a whole: Common viral pathogens were later found to be apparently linked to several of the most significant clusters.

Vbeta (60) and Jbeta (13) primers were used in the PCR. Profiled with immunoSEQ multiplex PCR; TCRdb holds only in-frame clones, not every one. The sample records 95,000 to 150,000 clones, roughly four fifths being singletons. Germline values: CDR1 MNHNS, CDR2 SASEGT. Trimming stripped 6 bases from V and 4 bases from J, with 15 bases between. This CDR3 has 14 amino acids. Points on this clone: Its antigen is undetermined.

This sequence originates from a woman aged 55-69 years in good health and CMV-seropositive. The sequenced sample was PBMCs. V gene TRBV6-1 combines with J gene TRBJ1-1; possibly TRBD1 for D (6 bases). The CDR3 region is CASREQGPFTEAFF. CDR3 DNA sequence: TGTGCCAGCAGGGAACAGGGCCCCTTCACTGAAGCTTTCTTT.